This T cell receptor (beta chain) was sequenced in a study of Ad26.COV2.S vaccination and SARS-CoV-2 variants. Overall study results and limits: People who got the vaccine had more spike-specific TCR breadth than people who got placebo.

About this clone: Its antigen is still unknown. Other DNA sequences in the sample encode the same CDR3.

Treatment denoted: 15 to 20 received Ad26.COV2.S at low or high dose, single or two shots; a few received placebo; per-sample allocation not given. Sampling was performed 63 days after the first vaccine or placebo injection. Using immunoSEQ multiplex PCR, the repertoire was profiled, and TCRdb retains in-frame clones only, with some absent. The data contain some 480,000 clones, around nine tenths of them seen just once; the ten biggest clones take up roughly 12%. The sequence was collected from a person aged 18-60 years who received the Ad26.COV2.S COVID-19 vaccine or a placebo. The input for sequencing was peripheral blood, taken in a trial of Ad26.COV2.S vaccine versus placebo.

CDR3 residues: CASSLLAGPDTQYF. As DNA, the CDR3 is TGTGCCAGCAGCTTGCTAGCAGGACCAGATACGCAGTATTTT. The chain has TRBV7-2 and TRBJ2-3, with D possibly being TRBD2 (5 bases). Trimming shortened V by 3 bases and J by 4 bases, and 11 bases separated the two germline ends. CDR1 SGHTA and CDR2 FQGNSA come from the germline V gene. The CDR3 has 14 residues.